Listed here are 28 T cell receptor beta chains from one sample, sequenced in a study of shared clonotypes between healthy human individuals. TCRdb's table, derived via immunoSEQ multiplex PCR, lists solely in-frame clones and lacks some. The sample consists of about 2 million clones, 95% of them appearing once. The sequenced material came from naive CD4+ T cells sorted from blood. The subset: CD45RA+ positively selected. Every receptor here comes from a man younger than 30 in good health.

CDR3 in DNA: TGTGCCAGCAGTAGCCCCCTCTGGGGGGAGCAGTACTTC. The encoded protein is CASSSPLWGEQYF. V and J are TRBV7-2 and TRBJ2-7; tentatively, D is TRBD1 or TRBD2 (5 bases each). The V gene lost 6 bases and the J gene lost 7 bases, with 16 bases spanning the gap. This CDR3 region has 13 residues. Germline CDR1 and CDR2: SGHTA and FQGNSA. The full variable domain, in which reference TRBV7-2 and TRBJ2-7 provide the parts outside the CDR3, is GAGVSQSPSNKVTEKGKDVELRCDPISGHTALYWYRQSLGQGLEFLIYFQGNSAPDKSGLPSDRFSAERTGGSVSTLTIQRTQQEDSAVYLCASSSPLWGEQYFGPGTRLTVT.

The chain has TRBV6-6 and TRBJ2-1, with 14 bases lining up with TRBD2. This CDR3 region has 16 residues. Germline V gene lookup returns CDR1 MNHNY and CDR2 SVGAGI (reference sequence). V shed 2 bases and J 4 bases; nucleotides not matched to a gene: 1. Written as DNA, the CDR3 is TGTGCCAGCAGTTACGGGACTAGCGGGGGATACAATGAGCAGTTCTTC. Translating gives CASSYGTSGGYNEQFF.

Here the CDR3 DNA reads TGTGCCAGCAGCTTGAGTGGGAGGGCGGAGCAGTTCTTC. Translation: CASSLSGRAEQFF. The rearrangement uses TRBV11-3 and TRBJ2-1, with 7 bases fitting TRBD2. Germline V CDR1 and CDR2: SGHNT, YENEEA. The CDR3 has 13 amino acids. The V segment lost 3 bases and the J segment 10 bases; nucleotides outside the gene matches: 6.

The chain links TRBV30 to TRBJ2-1; unclear D gene. This CDR3 has 12 residues. Germline CDR1 is GTSNPN and CDR2 is SVGIG (reference sequence). V was clipped by 2 bases and J by 9 bases, with 11 bases between them. Here the CDR3 reads CAWSLTPGEQFF. CDR3 bases: TGTGCCTGGAGTTTAACGCCGGGTGAGCAGTTCTTC. Together with reference TRBV30 and TRBJ2-1, the CDR3 gives the full variable domain: SQTIHQWPATLVQPVGSPLSLECTVEGTSNPNLYWYRQAAGRGLQLLFYSVGIGQISSEVPQNLSASRPQDRQFILSSKKLLLSDSGFYLCAWSLTPGEQFFGPGTRLTVL.

This sequence joins TRBV6-5 and TRBJ1-1; tentative D call: TRBD1 (6 bases). The CDR3 sequence is 14 residues long. The germline V gene has CDR1 MNHEY and CDR2 SVGAGI. The V end lost 5 bases, the J end lost 6 bases, and 16 bases lay between the germline ends. The CDR3 coding sequence is TGTGCCAGCAGTCCCTTACAGGGAAGGGCTGAAGCTTTCTTT. Amino acid sequence: CASSPLQGRAEAFF.

Written as DNA, the CDR3 is TGTGCCAGCGCGGCGACAGGGGCGCCTTCACCCCTCCACTTT. Encoded protein: CASAATGAPSPLHF. The chain couples TRBV2 to TRBJ1-6, with 8 nucleotides matching TRBD1. Germline loops: CDR1 SNHLY, CDR2 FYNNEI. After removal of 8 bases from V and 9 bases from J, the junction contained 9 bases not matched to a gene. The CDR3 is made up of 14 amino acids.

The J gene is TRBJ2-3, the V gene TRBV21-1; TRBD1 is taken as the D call from the table, unchecked against the DNA. TRBV21-1 is reported as a pseudogene. This CDR3 comprises 16 residues. In DNA, the CDR3 is TGTGCCAGCAGTGAACAGAAAAAAACTAGCACAGATACGCAGTATTTT. It codes for CASSEQKKTSTDTQYF.

The rearrangement links TRBV7-7 to TRBJ1-5; weak D call: TRBD1 (5 bases). Germline CDR1 and CDR2: SSHAT and FNYEAQ (reference sequence). The CDR3 has 15 amino acids. CDR3 in DNA: TGTCGCCGCTCCCCTCTTGACAGCATCAATCAGCCCCAGCATTTT. Its translation: CRRSPLDSINQPQHF.

V and J are TRBV6-5 and TRBJ2-5, with D tentatively TRBD1 or TRBD2 (6 bases each). CDR1 and CDR2 (germline): MNHEY, SVGAGI. The V and J ends lost 0 bases and 5 bases respectively, with 13 bases between them. The CDR3 has 15 residues. This chain's CDR3 is CASSYSPGAPETQYF. The CDR3 coding sequence is TGTGCCAGCAGTTACTCGCCGGGGGCGCCTGAGACCCAGTACTTC.

The count of this clone is one. The chain uses TRBV4-1 and TRBJ1-4; TRBD1 agrees at 8 bases. Germline CDR1 is MGHRA and CDR2 is YSYEKL. J gave up 12 bases and V 1 base, and 10 bases lay outside the gene matches. The CDR3 sequence is 15 residues long. The CDR3 loop is CASSQVPGRGQELFF. The CDR3 coding sequence is TGCGCCAGCAGCCAAGTCCCGGGCAGGGGGCAGGAACTGTTTTTT.

This chain joins TRBV6-6 and TRBJ2-2; TRBD1 matches at 7 bases. Germline CDR1 is MNHNY and CDR2 is SVGAGI (reference sequence). Unmatched junction bases numbered 6, after V lost 5 bases and J lost 3 bases. This CDR3 is built from 15 residues. Here the CDR3 reads CASSLQGSDTGELFF. In DNA, the CDR3 is TGTGCCAGCAGTCTACAGGGGTCAGACACCGGGGAGCTGTTTTTT.

The chain links TRBV5-4 to TRBJ2-4, with 12 bases identical to TRBD2. Trimming took 3 bases from V and 5 from J; bases not matched to a gene: 6. CDR3 length: 16 residues. The V gene's germline CDR1 is SGHNT and CDR2 YYREEE (reference sequence). CDR3 residues: CASSSRTSGAQNIQYF. In nucleotides, the CDR3 is TGTGCCAGCAGCTCCCGGACTAGCGGGGCCCAAAACATTCAGTACTTC.

The sample holds one count of this clone. The CDR3 nucleotides are TGTGCCAGCAGGAAAGACAGGGAACCTCCCTACGAGCAGTACTTC. It yields the protein CASRKDREPPYEQYF. The V gene is TRBV2, the J gene TRBJ2-7; TRBD1 agrees at 7 bases. The length of the CDR3 is 15 residues. Germline CDR1 SNHLY, CDR2 FYNNEI. V shed 6 bases, J shed 2 bases, and the junction held 10 bases outside the gene matches.

A remark on this clone: Mismatch with germline at one junction end may stem from a read error. Other nucleotide sequences in the sample specify the same CDR3. The chain recombines TRBV19 with TRBJ1-5, with D possibly TRBD1 on 6 matching bases. Germline V gene lookup returns CDR1 LNHDA and CDR2 SQIVND (reference sequence). The CDR3 is 18 residues long. The CDR3 sequence is CASSILTGSRLSNQPQHF. The CDR3, as DNA: TGCGCCAGTAGTATTCTTACAGGGAGTCGGTTAAGCAATCAGCCCCAGCATTTT.

This clone was observed a single time. Other nucleotide sequences in the sample specify the same CDR3. This chain uses TRBV5-1 with TRBJ1-5; D remains ambiguous. Germline V gene lookup returns CDR1 SGHRS and CDR2 YFSETQ. The CDR3 sequence is 13 residues long. Trimming shortened V by 0 bases and J by 4 bases, and 5 bases separated the two germline ends. The CDR3 sequence: CASSLDNNQPQHF. In nucleotides, the CDR3 is TGCGCCAGCAGCTTGGACAATAATCAGCCCCAGCATTTT.

As regards this clone: Other DNA sequences in this specimen translate into the identical CDR3. The gene calls are TRBV5-4 and TRBJ1-2; D remains ambiguous. Trimming left V 2 bases short and J 8 bases short, with 7 bases between. Germline V gene sequence: CDR1 SGHNT, CDR2 YYREEE (reference sequence). The CDR3 runs to 11 residues. CDR3 sequence reads: CASSLLGGYTF. For the CDR3, the DNA is TGTGCCAGCAGCTTACTGGGCGGCTACACCTTC.

This clone was seen just once. Within the sample, other DNA sequences also encode this same CDR3. This sequence joins TRBV10-3 and TRBJ2-5, with D unclear. Trimming took off 4 bases at V and 5 bases at J, with 5 bases between the two ends. Germline V gene data show CDR1 as ENHRY and CDR2 as SYGVKD. The CDR3 contains 11 residues. CDR3 region: CAISAQETQYF. The CDR3 coding sequence is TGTGCCATCAGTGCCCAGGAGACCCAGTACTTC.

This chain uses TRBV13 with TRBJ1-1, with D possibly matching TRBD1 (5 bases). V lost 5 bases and J 7 bases, leaving 11 bases between the germline ends. Germline loops: CDR1 PRHDT, CDR2 FYEKMQ (reference sequence). There are 12 residues in the CDR3. The CDR3 coding sequence is TGTGCCAGCAGCCTTCAGGGAGGTGAAGCTTTCTTT. It is translated as CASSLQGGEAFF.

The rearrangement links TRBV11-2 to TRBJ1-3; 7 bases line up with TRBD1. V was pared by 6 bases and J by 0 bases, with 11 bases of the junction left unmatched. Germline-derived CDR1 and CDR2 are SGHAT and FQNNGV. This CDR3 spans 17 amino acids. CDR3 sequence reads: CASSRWTGAYSGNTIYF. DNA for the CDR3: TGTGCCAGCAGTCGTTGGACAGGCGCCTACTCTGGAAACACCATATATTTT.

In DNA form, the CDR3 reads TGTGCCATCAGCTTGGCTGTGTCGCCGATCAATGAGCAGTTCTTC. The encoded protein is CAISLAVSPINEQFF. This chain joins TRBV10-3 and TRBJ2-1; D is unclear. Trimming removed 6 bases from V and 6 bases from J, with 18 bases in between. The CDR3 extends over 15 amino acids. Germline V CDR1 and CDR2: ENHRY, SYGVKD.

In its sample, this clone was seen a few times. This chain connects TRBV5-5 to TRBJ2-7; tentatively, D is TRBD2 (5 bases). CDR1 is SGHKS and CDR2 is YYEKEE in the germline V gene (reference sequence). Deletions cut 4 bases from V and 4 bases from J, with 15 bases between. The CDR3 is 14 residues long. Here the CDR3 DNA reads TGTGCCAGCAGCCACGAGGGTTTCGGGTACGAGCAGTACTTC. Its translation: CASSHEGFGYEQYF.

This chain connects TRBV10-2 to TRBJ2-5, with D tentatively TRBD2 (6 bases). The CDR3 sequence is 13 residues long. V gave up 2 bases and J gave up 5 bases, with 9 bases separating them. Germline lookup yields CDR1 WSHSY and CDR2 SAAADI. The CDR3, as DNA: TGCGCCAGCAGTGAGGGAGGGTCGGAGACCCAGTACTTC. This translates into CASSEGGSETQYF.

The chain is built from TRBV11-2 and TRBJ1-1; D not certain. CDR1 and CDR2 from the germline V gene are SGHAT and FQNNGV. Trimming stripped 4 bases from V and 6 bases from J, with 9 bases between. This CDR3 has 12 amino acids. The CDR3 nucleotides read TGTGCCAGCAGCTCGAAGGGCCCTGAAGCTTTCTTT. Its translation: CASSSKGPEAFF.

The V gene is TRBV2, the J gene TRBJ1-2; no clear D gene. The CDR3 is made up of 11 amino acids. V was trimmed by 8 bases and J by 6 bases, leaving 10 bases between them. Germline loops: CDR1 SNHLY, CDR2 FYNNEI. CDR3: CASARRDGYTF. CDR3 sequence (DNA): TGTGCCAGCGCACGAAGGGATGGCTACACCTTC.

CDR3 nucleotide sequence: TGTGCCAGCAGTGAACTCCCCCAGGGCAGATCCTCAAGCAATCAGCCCCAGCATTTT. Amino acids: CASSELPQGRSSSNQPQHF. The gene calls are TRBV2 and TRBJ1-5, with D tentatively TRBD1 (5 bases). V lost 2 bases, J lost 1 base, and 21 bases lay in between. The V gene's germline CDR1 is SNHLY and CDR2 FYNNEI. The CDR3 contains 19 residues.

The chain uses TRBV7-9 and TRBJ1-3; D unclear. V lost 0 bases and J lost 0, with 9 bases in between. This CDR3 comprises 16 residues. CDR1 and CDR2 from the germline V gene are SEHNR and FQNEAQ (reference sequence). The chain's CDR3 is CASSLAAATSGNTIYF. The CDR3 nucleotides read TGTGCCAGCAGCTTAGCGGCCGCCACCTCTGGAAACACCATATATTTT.

The chain recombines TRBV28 with TRBJ1-6; no clear D. Germline V gene sequence: CDR1 MDHEN, CDR2 SYDVKM. This CDR3 contains 14 residues. In nucleotides, the CDR3 is TGTCGGACCGAGGGTAGGAATCGAGATTCACCCCTCCACTTT. Residues: CRTEGRNRDSPLHF. Full variable domain (outside the CDR3, taken from reference TRBV28 and TRBJ1-6): DVKVTQSSRYLVKRTGEKVFLECVQDMDHENMFWYRQDPGLGLRLIYFSYDVKMKEKGDIPEGYSVSREKKERFSLILESASTNQTSMYLCRTEGRNRDSPLHFGNGTRLTVT.

The chain employs TRBV6-1 and TRBJ2-7; possible D gene TRBD1, 6 bases. There are 15 residues in the CDR3. Trimming took 6 bases from V and 3 from J, leaving 18 bases between them. CDR1 MNHNS and CDR2 SASEGT come from the germline V gene. DNA for the CDR3: TGTGCCAGCAGAAAATCGGGACATTTGATCTACGAGCAGTACTTC. Translation gives CASRKSGHLIYEQYF.